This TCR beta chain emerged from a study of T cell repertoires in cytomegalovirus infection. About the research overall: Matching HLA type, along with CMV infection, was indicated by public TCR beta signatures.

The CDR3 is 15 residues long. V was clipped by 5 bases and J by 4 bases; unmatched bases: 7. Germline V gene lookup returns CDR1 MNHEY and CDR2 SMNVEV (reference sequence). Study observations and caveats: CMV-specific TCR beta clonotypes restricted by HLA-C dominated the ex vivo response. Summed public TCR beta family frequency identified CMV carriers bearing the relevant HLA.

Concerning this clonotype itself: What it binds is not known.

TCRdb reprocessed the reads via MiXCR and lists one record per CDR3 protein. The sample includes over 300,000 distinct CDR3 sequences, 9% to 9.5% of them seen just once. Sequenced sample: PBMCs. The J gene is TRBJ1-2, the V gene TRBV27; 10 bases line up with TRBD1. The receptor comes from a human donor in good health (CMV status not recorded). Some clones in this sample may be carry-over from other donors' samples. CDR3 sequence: CASSHSDRGAYGYTF. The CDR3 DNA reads TGTGCCAGCAGTCACTCGGACAGGGGGGCCTATGGCTACACCTTC.